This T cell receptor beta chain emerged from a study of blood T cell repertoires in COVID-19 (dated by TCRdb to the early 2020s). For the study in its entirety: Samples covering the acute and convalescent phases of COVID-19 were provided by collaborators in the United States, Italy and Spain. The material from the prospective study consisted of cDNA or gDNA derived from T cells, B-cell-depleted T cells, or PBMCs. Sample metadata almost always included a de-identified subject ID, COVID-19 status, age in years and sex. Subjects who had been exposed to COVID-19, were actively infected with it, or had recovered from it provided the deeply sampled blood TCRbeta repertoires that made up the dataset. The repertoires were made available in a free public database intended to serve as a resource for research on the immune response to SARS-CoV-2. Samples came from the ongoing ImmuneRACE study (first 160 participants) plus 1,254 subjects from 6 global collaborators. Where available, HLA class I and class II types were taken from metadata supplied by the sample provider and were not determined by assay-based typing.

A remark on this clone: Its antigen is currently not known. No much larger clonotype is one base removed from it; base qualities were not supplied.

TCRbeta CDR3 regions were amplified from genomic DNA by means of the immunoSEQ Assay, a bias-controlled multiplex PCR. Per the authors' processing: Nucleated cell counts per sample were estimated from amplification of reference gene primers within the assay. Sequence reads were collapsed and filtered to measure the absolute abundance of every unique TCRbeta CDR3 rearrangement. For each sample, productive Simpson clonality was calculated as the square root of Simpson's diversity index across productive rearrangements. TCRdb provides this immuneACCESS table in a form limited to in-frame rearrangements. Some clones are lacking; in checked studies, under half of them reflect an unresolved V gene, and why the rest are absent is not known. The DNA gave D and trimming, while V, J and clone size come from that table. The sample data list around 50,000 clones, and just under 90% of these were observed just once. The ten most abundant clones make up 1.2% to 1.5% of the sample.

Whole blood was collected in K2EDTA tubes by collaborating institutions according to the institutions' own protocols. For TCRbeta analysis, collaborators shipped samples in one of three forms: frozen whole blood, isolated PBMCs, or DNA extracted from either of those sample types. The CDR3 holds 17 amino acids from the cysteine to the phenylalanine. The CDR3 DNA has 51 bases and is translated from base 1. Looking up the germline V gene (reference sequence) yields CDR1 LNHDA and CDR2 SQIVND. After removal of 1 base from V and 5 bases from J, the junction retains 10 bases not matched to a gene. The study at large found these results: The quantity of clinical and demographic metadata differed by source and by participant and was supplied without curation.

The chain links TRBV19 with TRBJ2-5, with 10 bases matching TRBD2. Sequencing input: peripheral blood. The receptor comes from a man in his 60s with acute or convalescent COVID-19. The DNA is TGTGCCAGTAGTATAGGTAGGACTAGCGGAGCAGGGGAGACCCAGTACTTC. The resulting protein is CASSIGRTSGAGETQYF. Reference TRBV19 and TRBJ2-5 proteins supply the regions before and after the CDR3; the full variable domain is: DGGITQSPKYLFRKEGQNVTLSCEQNLNHDAMYWYRQDPGQGLRLIYYSQIVNDFQKGDIAEGYSVSREKKESFPLTVTSAQKNPTAFYLCASSIGRTSGAGETQYFGPGTRLLVL.